These T cell receptor beta chains were read from a single sample in a study of T cell responses to AZD1222 COVID-19 vaccine. Profiled with immunoSEQ multiplex PCR; TCRdb holds only in-frame clones, not every one. Of 70,000 to 95,000 clones listed, around nine tenths are singletons. The source material was peripheral blood, sampled 28 days after the second AZD1222 dose. The receptor source for this set is an adult who received the AZD1222 COVID-19 vaccine. The CDR3 runs from the conserved cysteine through the conserved F or W. D genes are given only for firm matches. Clone size is shown for a subset of rows, as once, few, many or a class of expanded clone.

d_gene | abundance | j_gene | v_gene | CDR3nt | CDR3aa
TRBD2 | - | TRBJ2-7 | TRBV27 | TGTGCCAGCAGTCTTGGGACTAGCGGGAGGGCCGTCGAGCAGTACTTC | CASSLGTSGRAVEQYF
- | - | TRBJ2-5 | TRBV6-2/TRBV6-3 | TGTGCCAGCAGTTTGAGTGGGCCAGAGACCCAGTACTTC | CASSLSGPETQYF
- | - | TRBJ1-6 | TRBV2 | TGTGCCAGCAGTGAACTTGCCCCGAGCTCCTATAATTCACCCCTCCACTTT | CASSELAPSSYNSPLHF
TRBD1 | - | TRBJ1-2 | TRBV7-6 | TGTGCCAGCAGCTTGGGACAGGGGGCCTTTTTTAACTATGGCTACACCTTC | CASSLGQGAFFNYGYTF
TRBD1 | once | TRBJ1-1 | TRBV10-1 | TGCGCCAGCAGTGAGGACGTGGACAGGGGGTATGCTTTCTTT | CASSEDVDRGYAFF
- | - | TRBJ2-7 | TRBV6-2/TRBV6-3 | TGTGCCAGCAGTTGGGGCGTCCTATCCTCCTCCTACGAGCAGTACTTC | CASSWGVLSSSYEQYF
- | - | TRBJ1-5 | TRBV15 | TGTGCCACCAGCAGAGGGCCCGCGGAAGGTCAGCCCCAGCATTTT | CATSRGPAEGQPQHF
TRBD1 | - | TRBJ2-1 | TRBV5-8 | TGTGCCAGCAGCTTAGGACAGGGTACGAATGAGCAGTTCTTC | CASSLGQGTNEQFF
TRBD2 | - | TRBJ2-3 | TRBV5-5 | TGTGCCAGCAGCTTGCGGGGGGTAAGCACAGATACGCAGTATTTT | CASSLRGVSTDTQYF
- | - | TRBJ2-3 | TRBV5-1 | TGCGCCAGCGTGCCGGGCTCGCGAGGGGGTACAGATACGCAGTATTTT | CASVPGSRGGTDTQYF
TRBD1 | - | TRBJ2-7 | TRBV30 | TGTGCCTGGAGGTCAGGGGGCTACGAGCAGTACTTC | CAWRSGGYEQYF
- | - | TRBJ1-1 | TRBV10-1 | TGCGCCAGCAGTGAGTCGTACTCTGGGACTGAAGCTTTCTTT | CASSESYSGTEAFF
TRBD1 | - | TRBJ1-5 | TRBV27 | TGTGCCAGCAGTAGACAGGGTGGCAATCAGCCCCAGCATTTT | CASSRQGGNQPQHF
- | - | TRBJ1-2 | TRBV20-1 | TGCAGTGCTAGTCAAAGAGCGGGGGGCAACTATGGCTACACCTTC | CSASQRAGGNYGYTF
TRBD1 | - | TRBJ1-5 | TRBV10-3 | TGTGCCATCAGCCAGACAGGGGATCACAATCAGCCCCAGCATTTT | CAISQTGDHNQPQHF
- | - | TRBJ1-1 | TRBV27 | TGTGCCAGCAGGCCCTCGGGGGGCACTGAAGCTTTCTTT | CASRPSGGTEAFF
TRBD1 | - | TRBJ1-6 | TRBV7-8 | TGTGCCAGCAGCTTGGACAGGGGGAATTCACCCCTCCACTTT | CASSLDRGNSPLHF
TRBD1 | - | TRBJ1-6 | TRBV28 | TGTGCCAGCAGTCCGGGACAGGGGGTATTTTCACCCCTCCACTTT | CASSPGQGVFSPLHF
- | - | TRBJ1-1 | TRBV6-2/TRBV6-3 | TGTGCCAGCAGTTACGTTATGAACACTGAAGCTTTCTTT | CASSYVMNTEAFF
- | once | TRBJ1-5 | TRBV15 | TGTGCCACCAGCAGAGAGCAAATTAATCAGCCCCAGCATTTT | CATSREQINQPQHF
TRBD1 | - | TRBJ1-1 | TRBV19 | TGTGCCAGTAGGCTGGGACAGGGAAACACTGAAGCTTTCTTT | CASRLGQGNTEAFF
TRBD1 | - | TRBJ1-6 | TRBV5-1 | TGCGCCAGCAGCTCCACAGGGGGGGATTCACCCCTCCACTTT | CASSSTGGDSPLHF
TRBD2 | - | TRBJ2-5 | TRBV18 | TGTGCCAGCTCACGCGGGGAGGGAGAGACCCAGTACTTC | CASSRGEGETQYF
- | - | TRBJ2-3 | TRBV29-1 | TGCAGGCCTCGTAAGGGTACCGTAAGGTATTTT | CRPRKGTVRYF
TRBD1 | - | TRBJ2-3 | TRBV11-2 | TGTGCCAGCAGCTTAGGGACAGGGGGCACAGATACGCAGTATTTT | CASSLGTGGTDTQYF
- | - | TRBJ1-1 | TRBV5-1 | TGCGCCAGCAGCTTCTCCGAGGGGAGGACTGAAGCTTTCTTT | CASSFSEGRTEAFF
TRBD1 | - | TRBJ1-2 | TRBV2 | TGTGCCAGCCACGTCAGTTGGACAGGGGGTGTCAGTGGCTACACCTTC | CASHVSWTGGVSGYTF
TRBD1 | many | TRBJ1-5 | TRBV12-3/TRBV12-4 | TGTGCCAGCAGGACAGGGAGCAATCAGCCCCAGCATTTT | CASRTGSNQPQHF
- | - | TRBJ2-1 | TRBV27 | TGTGCCAGCAGTCCACAAGCAACAGGGATTGAGCAGTTCTTC | CASSPQATGIEQFF
TRBD2 | - | TRBJ2-5 | TRBV5-1 | TGCGCCAGCAGCTTGGGAGTAGCGGGAGACCCGATCCAAGAGACCCAGTACTTC | CASSLGVAGDPIQETQYF
- | - | TRBJ2-1 | TRBV4-2 | TGTGCCAGCAGCCAAGCACGCGCTCCAGGGGGGAGTTTACGTTTGGGGGATGAGCAGTTCTTC | CASSQARAPGGSLRLGDEQFF
- | - | TRBJ2-7 | TRBV27 | TGTGCCAGCAGTTCCTCCGGGACTCCCAGCTACGAGCAGTACTTC | CASSSSGTPSYEQYF
- | - | TRBJ1-1 | TRBV7-9 | TGTGCCAGCAGCTTATGGCAGGGAACCACTGAAGCTTTCTTT | CASSLWQGTTEAFF
TRBD1 | - | TRBJ1-2 | TRBV28 | TGTGCCAGCAGTTTATCCCCAGGCTTCGACAGGGTTAACTATGGCTACACCTTC | CASSLSPGFDRVNYGYTF
TRBD1 | - | TRBJ1-2 | TRBV5-1 | TGCGCCAGCAGCGCCGGGGACAGGGGTTTACACGGCTACACCTTC | CASSAGDRGLHGYTF
- | - | TRBJ2-7 | TRBV20-1 | TGCAGTGCTAGTAGGGAGACCATACACTACGAGCAGTACTTC | CSASRETIHYEQYF
TRBD2 | - | TRBJ2-1 | TRBV7-3 | TGTGCCAGCAGTTTTTTACCGGGAGGGTACAATGAGCAGTTCTTC | CASSFLPGGYNEQFF
- | - | TRBJ2-5 | TRBV27 | TGTGCCAGCACCCCAAATGGGGCGGCCCTAGAGACCCAGTACTTC | CASTPNGAALETQYF
- | - | TRBJ2-5 | TRBV11-1 | TGTGCCAGCAGCAAAGGACCAGACCGCCAAGAGACCCAGTACTTC | CASSKGPDRQETQYF
- | - | TRBJ1-5 | TRBV4-1 | TGCGCCAGCAGCCAATCCGGACGGGGATTTGGTCTACAGCCCCAGCATTTT | CASSQSGRGFGLQPQHF
TRBD1 | - | TRBJ1-4 | TRBV30 | TGTGCCCAGGGGGATGAAAAACTGTTTTTT | CAQGDEKLFF
- | - | TRBJ1-5 | TRBV18 | TGTGCCAGCTCACCGGGCAATCAGCCCCAGCATTTT | CASSPGNQPQHF
TRBD1 | - | TRBJ2-7 | TRBV28 | TGTGCCAGCATCGAGGGGGCACGTATGGGCGAGCAGTACTTC | CASIEGARMGEQYF
- | - | TRBJ1-4 | TRBV11-2 | TGTGCCAGCAGCTCATTACAGGCCGCAGGTGAAAAACTGTTTTTT | CASSSLQAAGEKLFF